This T cell receptor beta chain was retrieved from a study of blood T cells in healthy people across ages (dated by TCRdb to between 2014 and 2016). Broadly, across the study: In model experiments, template switching captured roughly one uniquely barcoded TCR beta cDNA molecule for every two T cells. The donors were divided into four age groups: young (average around 16 years), middle-aged (under 40), aged (about 56) and long-lived (approximately 74). Using the same blood draw, the study looked at two additional independent replicas of 1 million unique cDNA reads for two donors, one aged 18 to 30 and the other aged 80 or older. Using deep sequencing normalized with unique cDNA molecular identifiers, the study measured how TCR beta repertoire diversity changes with age. The full study reports these points: As age increased, observed TCR beta diversity per million T cells dropped in a roughly linear way, and a significant reduction was already evident by age around 41. Bulk unsorted PBMC profiling prevented conclusive comparison of naive and antigen-experienced compartments. Estimates of total diversity based on one million sequenced T cells were regarded as lower bounds and as underestimates. Compared with the aged group, the long-lived group had more naive CD4+ T cells, fewer expanded clones and increased TCR diversity, suggesting age selection. There was a strong correlation between observed TCR beta diversity and the percentage of naive T cells measured by flow cytometry. Because the CMV infection status of the donors was unknown, age-related changes in expanded clonotypes may potentially have been confounded.

Library construction relied on 5' RACE. The instrument given in TCRdb is Illumina HiSeq 2500. A second PCR of 7 to 11 cycles was performed with a sample-barcoded 5' primer and a J-beta primer mix. A unique molecular identifier was introduced onto each TCR beta cDNA molecule by a template-switch 5' adaptor carrying 12 random nucleotides. At least 2.5 million CDR3-containing paired-end reads were obtained from each sample. First-strand cDNA was synthesized from all RNA with the Mint cDNA synthesis kit, primed by a TRBC-specific oligonucleotide. All cDNA was treated with uracil-DNA glycosylase and then went through a first 18-cycle PCR with the universal primers M1SS and BC2_uni_R. The authors' pipeline ran thus. For normalization, 1 million high-quality reads were randomly selected from each sample, with every read carrying a distinct molecular identifier. Instead of being binned into consensus sequences, reads that shared molecular identifiers were thrown out. CDR3 identification, clonotype clustering and error correction used MiTCR with a Q25 quality threshold and the strictest error-elimination algorithm. Lower-bound total TCR beta diversity was estimated with a nonparametric unseen species model using Euler transformation. The public reads were quality trimmed at Q25 with fastp and then assembled into clones with MiXCR by TCRdb, keeping productive beta chains. Merged by CDR3 protein, the rows form single entries marked with the most common genes and DNA. What appears here as the V and J calls and clone size reflects TCRdb's work, not the paper's. The sample contains some 1,000,000 distinct CDR3 sequences, about 25% of them found a single time. Less than 0.75% of the sample goes to the ten largest clones.

The roughly 37 donors, aged about 6 to 95 years, were systemically healthy Caucasian individuals from Russia. Each donor gave 8.5 to 10 milliliters of peripheral blood, collected into EDTA-treated Vacutainer tubes. Ficoll-Paque density-gradient centrifugation was used to isolate PBMCs, with at least 6.5 million per sample. Total RNA, at least 6 micrograms per sample, was extracted from PBMCs with Trizol reagent. The percentages of naive CD45RAhigh/CD27high T cells were determined by flow cytometry on a PBMC aliquot from every donor. At the junction V is shortened by 5 bases and J by 1 base, with 8 bases in between. CDR1 and CDR2 are read off the germline V gene (reference sequence) as DFQATT and SNEGSKA. From its cysteine to its phenylalanine, the CDR3 spans 13 amino acids. Just CDR3 DNA is preserved here, 39 bases in frame from base 1. The table lists this clonotype with a few counts. The antigen it recognizes is unknown. No qualities accompany the bases; no much larger clone lies one base away.

These same data were also listed under a study on T cells of mothers and their children. The second source states: Nine systemically healthy Caucasian individuals, comprising three mothers and their six children, were included as donors. cDNA synthesis used all of the extracted RNA, with 1.5 ug of RNA in each 15 ul reaction. Sample barcodes and 2-4 random nucleotides were added via the M1S primer in the second PCR. Each mother yielded over 9.5 million TCR beta CDR3 reads and each child some 3 million reads. TCR recombination output is similarly shaped by thymic selection in related and unrelated pairs, with a minor effect exerted by inherited differences. Normalized repertoire overlap was always slightly but never significantly higher in related than unrelated mother-child pairs. No persistent microchimeric T cell clones were detected, at a sensitivity of 90 to 100 clones per million clonotypes. The study used deep NGS to compare TCR beta repertoires of mothers and children, seeking features distinguishing related mother-child pairs from unrelated individuals. Mothers averaged approximately 40 +/- 4 years of age and children averaged about 12 +/- 4 years. After adapter ligation with NEBNext reagents, the libraries were sequenced on Illumina HiSeq 2000 with 100+100 nt paired-end reads. Mother and child libraries were prepared a month apart and sequenced in separate runs to prevent cross-contamination. For each donor, between roughly 500,000 and 2,300,000 distinct TCR beta clonotypes were identified. Naive TCR beta clonotypes were estimated from low-frequency clonotypes matched to each donor's FACS-determined naive share, without sorting.

In this chain, TRBV20-1 is recombined with TRBJ2-2; the D gene is unclear. The receptor was derived from a girl aged 2-10 years in good health. The sample consisted of blood. At the DNA level, the sequence is TGCAGTGCTTGCGAGGAGAACACCGGGGAGCTGTTTTTT. Translation gives CSACEENTGELFF.